These T cell receptor beta chains were read from a single sample in a study of metastatic and nonmetastatic thyroid tumors. TCRdb re-analyzed the PCR reads through MiXCR. The repertoire holds 25,000 to 30,000 clones, with roughly 15% as singletons. The sequenced sample was blood. These receptors were collected from a female donor with papillary thyroid cancer or a benign thyroid nodule (not recorded which). Some clones in this sample may be carry-over from other donors' samples. Each CDR3 is given with its conserved first and last residue. A D gene is named only where the DNA matches it firmly. Size is omitted from some rows. Given values are once, few, many or a class for expanded clones.

d_gene: .; v_gene: TRBV5-4; abundance: many; j_gene: TRBJ1-2; CDR3aa: CASSLDRPPWGYTF; CDR3nt: TGTGCCAGCAGCCTAGACAGACCACCGTGGGGCTACACCTTC
d_gene: .; v_gene: TRBV19; abundance: .; j_gene: TRBJ1-2; CDR3aa: CASGEDIQTYGYTF; CDR3nt: TGTGCCAGTGGTGAGGACATCCAGACCTATGGCTACACCTTC
d_gene: .; v_gene: TRBV6-1; abundance: many; j_gene: TRBJ2-3; CDR3aa: CASSEFVSRGDTQYF; CDR3nt: TGTGCCAGCAGTGAATTTGTATCTCGGGGAGATACGCAGTATTTT
d_gene: .; v_gene: TRBV20-1; abundance: .; j_gene: TRBJ2-2; CDR3aa: CSAREGAAGELFF; CDR3nt: TGCAGTGCTAGAGAGGGGGCCGCCGGGGAGCTGTTTTTT
d_gene: TRBD1; v_gene: TRBV29-1; abundance: many; j_gene: TRBJ2-1; CDR3aa: CSVNRGLYNEQFF; CDR3nt: TGCAGCGTGAACAGGGGGCTGTACAATGAGCAGTTCTTC
d_gene: .; v_gene: TRBV5-1; abundance: .; j_gene: TRBJ1-2; CDR3aa: CASSLGQFYTF; CDR3nt: TGCGCCAGCAGCTTGGGACAGTTCTACACCTTC
d_gene: .; v_gene: TRBV7-2; abundance: many; j_gene: TRBJ2-3; CDR3aa: CASSPYTDTQYF; CDR3nt: TGTGCCAGCAGCCCTTACACAGATACGCAGTATTTT
d_gene: .; v_gene: TRBV7-2; abundance: many; j_gene: TRBJ2-6; CDR3aa: CASSTSAYFLSGANVLTF; CDR3nt: TGTGCCAGCAGCACGAGCGCGTATTTCCTCTCTGGGGCCAACGTCCTGACTTTC
d_gene: .; v_gene: TRBV6-1; abundance: .; j_gene: TRBJ1-2; CDR3aa: CASSDSQNYGYTF; CDR3nt: TGTGCCAGCAGTGATTCCCAAAACTATGGCTACACCTTC
d_gene: TRBD1; v_gene: TRBV6-1; abundance: .; j_gene: TRBJ2-3; CDR3aa: CASSEDRGPDTQYF; CDR3nt: TGTGCCAGCAGTGAAGACAGGGGCCCAGATACGCAGTATTTT
d_gene: TRBD1; v_gene: TRBV20-1; abundance: once; j_gene: TRBJ1-6; CDR3aa: CSSPGTEVSLHF; CDR3nt: TGCAGTTCTCCCGGGACAGAGGTCTCCCTCCACTTT
d_gene: .; v_gene: TRBV11-2; abundance: .; j_gene: TRBJ2-3; CDR3aa: CASSLFPGDTQYF; CDR3nt: TGTGCCAGCAGCTTATTCCCCGGAGATACGCAGTATTTT
d_gene: TRBD1; v_gene: TRBV6-4; abundance: few; j_gene: TRBJ2-3; CDR3aa: CASSDGTGGTDTQYF; CDR3nt: TGTGCCAGCAGTGACGGGACAGGGGGCACAGATACGCAGTATTTT
d_gene: TRBD2; v_gene: TRBV20-1; abundance: many; j_gene: TRBJ2-7; CDR3aa: CSARGGTSGPYEQYF; CDR3nt: TGCAGTGCTAGGGGGGGGACTAGCGGGCCCTACGAGCAGTACTTC
d_gene: TRBD2; v_gene: TRBV5-1; abundance: many; j_gene: TRBJ2-1; CDR3aa: CASSRGLAGSSYNEQFF; CDR3nt: TGCGCCAGCAGCAGGGGACTAGCGGGGAGCTCCTACAATGAGCAGTTCTTC
d_gene: .; v_gene: TRBV6-1; abundance: .; j_gene: TRBJ2-6; CDR3aa: CASRGLHSVANVLTF; CDR3nt: TGTGCCAGCAGAGGACTGCACTCCGTGGCCAACGTCCTGACTTTC
d_gene: TRBD2; v_gene: TRBV20-1; abundance: many; j_gene: TRBJ2-7; CDR3aa: CSARGTSGRAYEQYF; CDR3nt: TGCAGTGCTAGGGGTACTAGCGGGAGAGCCTACGAGCAGTACTTC
d_gene: TRBD2; v_gene: TRBV20-1; abundance: .; j_gene: TRBJ2-5; CDR3aa: CSARAFSGRRVETQYF; CDR3nt: TGCAGTGCTAGAGCATTTAGCGGGAGGCGAGTCGAGACCCAGTACTTC
d_gene: .; v_gene: TRBV12-5; abundance: many; j_gene: TRBJ2-6; CDR3aa: CASGLGSGANVLTF; CDR3nt: TGTGCTAGTGGTTTGGGGTCTGGGGCCAACGTCCTGACTTTC
d_gene: TRBD2; v_gene: TRBV5-4; abundance: .; j_gene: TRBJ2-3; CDR3aa: CASSLDGAGVITDTQYF; CDR3nt: TGTGCCAGCAGCTTGGATGGGGCGGGAGTGATCACAGATACGCAGTATTTT
d_gene: .; v_gene: TRBV6-6; abundance: many; j_gene: TRBJ1-1; CDR3aa: CASSYGGASTEAFF; CDR3nt: TGTGCCAGCAGTTACGGGGGGGCGTCCACTGAAGCTTTCTTT
d_gene: TRBD1; v_gene: TRBV7-6; abundance: .; j_gene: TRBJ2-3; CDR3aa: CASSLVTGGTDTQYF; CDR3nt: TGTGCCAGCAGCTTAGTCACAGGGGGCACAGATACGCAGTATTTT
d_gene: TRBD2; v_gene: TRBV20-1; abundance: many; j_gene: TRBJ2-5; CDR3aa: CSASLAGVMETQYF; CDR3nt: TGCAGTGCTTCCCTAGCGGGAGTTATGGAGACCCAGTACTTC
d_gene: .; v_gene: TRBV6-2/TRBV6-3; abundance: .; j_gene: TRBJ2-7; CDR3aa: CASRRAGGAYEQYF; CDR3nt: TGTGCCAGCAGACGGGCGGGCGGCGCCTACGAGCAGTACTTC
d_gene: .; v_gene: TRBV18; abundance: many; j_gene: TRBJ1-1; CDR3aa: CASSSSGTKNTEAFF; CDR3nt: TGTGCCAGCTCATCATCCGGGACAAAGAACACTGAAGCTTTCTTT
d_gene: .; v_gene: TRBV4-1; abundance: .; j_gene: TRBJ2-7; CDR3aa: CASSQDGRAGASYEQYF; CDR3nt: TGCGCCAGCAGCCAAGATGGGAGGGCAGGGGCCTCCTACGAGCAGTACTTC
d_gene: .; v_gene: TRBV6-1; abundance: many; j_gene: TRBJ1-4; CDR3aa: CASSEQSDEKLFF; CDR3nt: TGTGCCAGCAGTGAACAAAGTGATGAAAAACTGTTTTTT
d_gene: .; v_gene: TRBV11-3; abundance: .; j_gene: TRBJ2-7; CDR3aa: CASSFFQYEQYF; CDR3nt: TGTGCCAGCAGCTTCTTTCAATACGAGCAGTACTTC
d_gene: .; v_gene: TRBV18; abundance: .; j_gene: TRBJ1-2; CDR3aa: CASSPSGARNYGYTF; CDR3nt: TGTGCCAGCTCACCCTCAGGGGCCAGGAACTATGGCTACACCTTC
d_gene: .; v_gene: TRBV2; abundance: .; j_gene: TRBJ1-1; CDR3aa: CASSSTGTNTEAFF; CDR3nt: TGTGCCAGCAGTTCCACAGGGACAAACACTGAAGCTTTCTTT
d_gene: .; v_gene: TRBV5-6; abundance: many; j_gene: TRBJ2-3; CDR3aa: CASSPTVPSDTQYF; CDR3nt: TGTGCCAGCAGCCCGACCGTCCCGTCAGATACGCAGTATTTT
d_gene: .; v_gene: TRBV7-6; abundance: many; j_gene: TRBJ1-4; CDR3aa: CASSELQGPDEKLFF; CDR3nt: TGTGCCAGCAGCGAATTACAGGGACCGGATGAAAAACTGTTTTTT
d_gene: .; v_gene: TRBV28; abundance: many; j_gene: TRBJ2-5; CDR3aa: CASSHTGETQYF; CDR3nt: TGTGCCAGCAGTCACACAGGGGAGACCCAGTACTTC
d_gene: .; v_gene: TRBV6-1; abundance: many; j_gene: TRBJ1-2; CDR3aa: CASSALTVGANYGYTF; CDR3nt: TGTGCCAGCAGTGCCCTGACAGTGGGAGCTAACTATGGCTACACCTTC
d_gene: .; v_gene: TRBV6-1; abundance: .; j_gene: TRBJ2-7; CDR3aa: CASRRVSAYTYEQYF; CDR3nt: TGTGCCAGCAGACGAGTAAGTGCCTATACCTACGAGCAGTACTTC
d_gene: TRBD1; v_gene: TRBV28; abundance: many; j_gene: TRBJ2-1; CDR3aa: CASRNTGTGGGNEQFF; CDR3nt: TGTGCCAGCAGGAACACCGGGACAGGGGGGGGCAATGAGCAGTTCTTC
d_gene: TRBD2; v_gene: TRBV20-1; abundance: .; j_gene: TRBJ2-1; CDR3aa: CSAGTIGRQEQFF; CDR3nt: TGCAGTGCCGGGACCATCGGGAGGCAGGAGCAGTTCTTC
d_gene: TRBD1; v_gene: TRBV10-3; abundance: many; j_gene: TRBJ2-3; CDR3aa: CAISEIHGTGTNTDTQYF; CDR3nt: TGTGCCATCAGTGAAATACACGGGACAGGGACAAACACAGATACGCAGTATTTT
d_gene: .; v_gene: TRBV5-4; abundance: many; j_gene: TRBJ1-1; CDR3aa: CASSLTGRGNTEAFF; CDR3nt: TGTGCCAGCAGCTTGACAGGTCGAGGGAACACTGAAGCTTTCTTT
d_gene: .; v_gene: TRBV6-1; abundance: .; j_gene: TRBJ2-7; CDR3aa: CASTEGGFEQYF; CDR3nt: TGTGCCAGCACCGAAGGCGGTTTTGAGCAGTACTTC
d_gene: .; v_gene: TRBV4-1; abundance: many; j_gene: TRBJ2-5; CDR3aa: CASSQVGGRVRETQYF; CDR3nt: TGCGCCAGCAGCCAAGTAGGGGGGAGAGTGAGGGAGACCCAGTACTTC
d_gene: TRBD2; v_gene: TRBV5-1; abundance: many; j_gene: TRBJ2-3; CDR3aa: CASSLPPLAGGRDTQYF; CDR3nt: TGCGCCAGCAGCTTACCCCCACTAGCGGGAGGGAGAGATACGCAGTATTTT
d_gene: .; v_gene: TRBV27; abundance: few; j_gene: TRBJ2-7; CDR3aa: CASRSTQGSVQYF; CDR3nt: TGTGCCAGCAGGTCAACACAGGGTTCAGTGCAGTACTTC
d_gene: .; v_gene: TRBV7-2; abundance: .; j_gene: TRBJ1-1; CDR3aa: CASSLGGPEAFF; CDR3nt: TGTGCCAGCAGCTTAGGGGGGCCTGAAGCTTTCTTT
d_gene: TRBD2; v_gene: TRBV6-1; abundance: many; j_gene: TRBJ2-1; CDR3aa: CASSDVPSGSKRDEQFF; CDR3nt: TGTGCCAGCAGTGACGTTCCTAGCGGGAGTAAAAGGGATGAGCAGTTCTTC